This TCR beta chain originates from a study of blood T cell repertoires in COVID-19. Study details: The United States, Italy and Spain provided the acute and convalescent COVID-19 samples. The cDNA or gDNA used as material had been derived from T cells, B-cell-depleted T cells, or PBMCs.

In the original workflow: Amplification from reference gene primers served as the basis for estimated nucleated cell counts. The protocol was immunoSEQ multiplex PCR, while the TCRdb copy is restricted to in-frame clones and leaves out a portion. Clone size and V and J calls were adopted from that table, with D and trimming inferred from the DNA. This sample yields approximately 110,000 clones, of which over 65% are seen a single time; roughly 0.86% belongs to the top ten. Germline-derived CDR1 and CDR2 are SQVTM and ANQGSEA. The CDR3 runs to 14 residues. The receptor was isolated from a human donor with acute or convalescent COVID-19. The donor label of this sample is uncertain. The V gene is TRBV29-1, the J gene TRBJ2-7; the match to TRBD1 covers 7 bases. Sequencing used peripheral blood. DNA for the CDR3: TGCACCGCTACAGGGGCCTCCGGATCCTACGAGCAGTACGTC. This translates into CTATGASGSYEQYV.